A selection of T cell receptor beta chains follows, all from one sample in a study of cytomegalovirus exposure and HLA in healthy donors. Clones were sequenced by immunoSEQ multiplex PCR, and TCRdb holds only the in-frame ones, with some missing. The sample has 150,000 to 200,000 clones; 70% to 90% are singletons. What was sequenced was PBMCs. These receptors all stem from a young woman in good health and CMV-seronegative. Both conserved end residues are part of each CDR3. The D gene is left open where the match is weak. Clone size is not always given. Where it is, it says once, few, many or a class for expanded clones.

- - TRBJ1-2 TRBV9 TGTGCCAGCAGCGTAGGAAGGGGCGCCAACTATGGCTACACCTTC CASSVGRGANYGYTF
TRBD2 - TRBJ2-1 TRBV18 TGTGCCAGCTGGACTAGCGGAGCCAATGAGCAGTTCTTC CASWTSGANEQFF
- - TRBJ1-1 TRBV25-1 TGTGCCACCATCGTGGGGACTGAAGCTTTCTTT CATIVGTEAFF
TRBD1 - TRBJ1-3 TRBV7-9 TGTGCCAGCAGGGCGTTACGGACAGGCCCCGGAAACACCATATATTTT CASRALRTGPGNTIYF
TRBD1 - TRBJ1-2 TRBV6-5 TGTGCCAGCAGTTACCCAGGGGGGCATGGCTACACCTTC CASSYPGGHGYTF
- - TRBJ1-1 TRBV27 TGTGCCAGCAGTTTTGGTACAGGGTTGAACACTGAAGCTTTCTTT CASSFGTGLNTEAFF
- - TRBJ1-2 TRBV6-1 TGTGCCAGCAGCGCCAGGGACCCTAGGATCTATGGCTACACCTTC CASSARDPRIYGYTF
- - TRBJ2-5 TRBV27 TGTGCCAGCAGTTTCCCGGAGACCCAGTACTTC CASSFPETQYF
- - TRBJ1-5 TRBV6-5 TGTGCCAGCAGCCGGGGTCCCAATCAGCCCCAGCATTTT CASSRGPNQPQHF
- - TRBJ2-7 TRBV5-4 TGTGCCAGCAGCTTGGACACCTACGAGCAGTACTTC CASSLDTYEQYF
- - TRBJ2-7 TRBV4-1 TGCGCCAGCAGCCCCCGTCCCGATGAGAGCGAGCAGTACTTC CASSPRPDESEQYF
- once TRBJ2-1 TRBV18 TGTGCCAGCTCACCAAAAGGGGGTAGCTCCTACAATGAGCAGTTCTTC CASSPKGGSSYNEQFF
- - TRBJ2-7 TRBV28 TGTGCCAGCAGTTTCACGGGCTACGAGCAGTACTTC CASSFTGYEQYF
TRBD1 many TRBJ1-3 TRBV29-1 TGCAGCGTAGAAGACAGGGTGGGGGACACCATATATTTT CSVEDRVGDTIYF
- - TRBJ1-2 TRBV6-1 TGTGCCAGCAAATATACCGGGACGGGATTAGGCGGCTACACCTTC CASKYTGTGLGGYTF
- - TRBJ2-3 TRBV14 TGTGCCAGCAGCGCGGGACCGTTCACAGATACGCAGTATTTT CASSAGPFTDTQYF
- - TRBJ2-3 TRBV5-5 TGTGCCAGCAGCCCCACGGAGGGGCACGGTCGGGGTACGCAGTATTTT CASSPTEGHGRGTQYF
- few TRBJ1-2 TRBV28 TGTGCCAGTGCGGAGGACCGCTATGGCTACACCTTC CASAEDRYGYTF
- - TRBJ2-2 TRBV5-6 TGTGCCAGCAGCTTCCGTTTCGGGGAGCTGTTTTTT CASSFRFGELFF
TRBD2 few TRBJ2-7 TRBV23-1 TGCGCCAGCAGTCGCAGAAAGCGGGAGGGCCCCTACGAGCAGTACTTC CASSRRKREGPYEQYF
TRBD1 - TRBJ1-4 TRBV29-1 TGCAGCGTTGCCGGGACAGGGTATGAAAAACTGTTTTTT CSVAGTGYEKLFF
- - TRBJ2-5 TRBV6-6 TGTGCCAGCAGTTACTCGGGGGGGCGAGAGACCCAGTACTTC CASSYSGGRETQYF
- - TRBJ2-7 TRBV19 TGTGCCAGTAGACGCGGACCCTACGAGCAGTACTTC CASRRGPYEQYF
- - TRBJ1-2 TRBV6-5 TGTGCCAGCAGTTATGCCGGAGTGGACTATGGCTACACCTTC CASSYAGVDYGYTF
TRBD2 - TRBJ2-1 TRBV7-8 TGTGCCAGCAGCCCTAGGGCGGCTAGCGGGAGTCGGTACAATGAGCAGTTCTTC CASSPRAASGSRYNEQFF
- - TRBJ2-4 TRBV28 TGTGCCAGCAGCCCTCCTACAGGTTCCAAAAACATTCAGTACTTC CASSPPTGSKNIQYF
- - TRBJ2-3 TRBV6-6 TGTGCCAGCAGTACTCAACAGGGTACTAGCACAGATACGCAGTATTTT CASSTQQGTSTDTQYF
- - TRBJ2-1 TRBV7-2 TGTGCCAGCAGACCCCCCGGGACTCTTTACAATGAGCAGTTCTTC CASRPPGTLYNEQFF
- - TRBJ1-1 TRBV7-9 TGTGCCAGCAGCCTAAGCGGGGGCTACACTGAAGCTTTCTTT CASSLSGGYTEAFF
- - TRBJ2-7 TRBV6-6 TGTGCCAGCAGCTCCCCCACATTGAGCTCCTACGAGCAGTACTTC CASSSPTLSSYEQYF
- once TRBJ2-1 TRBV7-3 TGTGCCAGCAGCGGGGCGGATGAGCAGTTCTTC CASSGADEQFF